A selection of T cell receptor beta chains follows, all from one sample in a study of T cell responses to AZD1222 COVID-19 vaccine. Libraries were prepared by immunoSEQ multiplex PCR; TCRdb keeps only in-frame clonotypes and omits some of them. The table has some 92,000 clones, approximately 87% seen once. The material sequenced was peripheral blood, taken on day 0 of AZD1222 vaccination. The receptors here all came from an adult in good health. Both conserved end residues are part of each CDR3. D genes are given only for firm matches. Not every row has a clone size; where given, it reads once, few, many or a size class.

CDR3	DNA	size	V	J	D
CASSIKAGGLNTGELFF	TGTGCCAGTAGTATTAAAGCGGGAGGGTTGAACACCGGGGAGCTGTTTTTT	-	TRBV19	TRBJ2-2	TRBD2
CASSVTSGHFTDTQYF	TGTGCCAGCAGCGTGACTAGCGGGCACTTCACAGATACGCAGTATTTT	-	TRBV7-2	TRBJ2-3	TRBD2
CASSRRGGYGYTF	TGTGCCAGCAGCAGAAGGGGTGGCTATGGCTACACCTTC	-	TRBV21-1	TRBJ1-2	-
CASSYSYRVRPYGYTF	TGTGCCAGCAGTTACTCGTATCGGGTCAGACCTTATGGCTACACCTTC	-	TRBV6-6	TRBJ1-2	-
CATSDTHRGGGQPQHF	TGTGCCACCAGTGATACCCACAGGGGCGGCGGTCAGCCCCAGCATTTT	-	TRBV24-1	TRBJ1-5	TRBD1
CASSLSGRDAYEQYF	TGTGCCAGCAGTCTAAGCGGGAGGGATGCCTACGAGCAGTACTTC	-	TRBV7-6	TRBJ2-7	TRBD2
CASSEGGPRDGYTF	TGTGCCAGCAGTGAAGGCGGGCCAAGGGATGGCTACACCTTC	-	TRBV6-1	TRBJ1-2	-
CASSKLPGATGNEQFF	TGTGCCAGTAGTAAGTTGCCCGGGGCCACTGGGAATGAGCAGTTCTTC	-	TRBV19	TRBJ2-1	-
CASSQDTETQYF	TGTGCCAGCAGCCAAGATACGGAGACCCAGTACTTC	-	TRBV3-1/TRBV3-2	TRBJ2-5	-
CASNLEGTSANEQFF	TGTGCCAGCAACTTGGAAGGGACTAGCGCCAATGAGCAGTTCTTC	-	TRBV7-2	TRBJ2-1	TRBD2
CASSPIQFQEQFF	TGTGCCAGCAGCCCCATTCAGTTCCAGGAGCAGTTCTTC	-	TRBV3-1/TRBV3-2	TRBJ2-1	-
CAKKRDDNSPLHF	TGTGCCAAAAAGAGGGACGATAATTCACCCCTCCACTTT	-	TRBV10-3	TRBJ1-6	-
CAWSRQRLSYNEQFF	TGTGCCTGGAGTAGACAGCGGCTTAGTTACAATGAGCAGTTCTTC	-	TRBV30	TRBJ2-1	-
CASSLTNEQFF	TGTGCCAGCAGTTTAACAAATGAGCAGTTCTTC	-	TRBV12-3/TRBV12-4	TRBJ2-1	-
CASSQDLSSNQPQHF	TGTGCCAGCAGCCAAGATCTAAGCAGCAATCAGCCCCAGCATTTT	medium-sized	TRBV4-2	TRBJ1-5	-
CSARGGHEQYF	TGCAGTGCCAGAGGAGGGCACGAGCAGTACTTC	once	TRBV20-1	TRBJ2-7	-
CASSPFVMGEQYF	TGTGCCAGTAGTCCCTTCGTGATGGGAGAGCAGTACTTC	-	TRBV19	TRBJ2-7	-
CATHRTGPAEAFF	TGTGCCACCCACCGGACAGGCCCGGCTGAAGCTTTCTTT	-	TRBV7-2	TRBJ1-1	TRBD1
CASRVGGEGNQPQHF	TGTGCCAGCAGGGTGGGAGGGGAAGGCAATCAGCCCCAGCATTTT	-	TRBV6-5	TRBJ1-5	-
CATSDSTSGRYNEQFF	TGTGCCACCAGTGATTCCACTAGCGGGAGGTACAATGAGCAGTTCTTC	-	TRBV24-1	TRBJ2-1	TRBD2
CASSEGTGGYGYTF	TGTGCCAGCAGTGAAGGGACAGGGGGCTATGGCTACACCTTC	-	TRBV6-1	TRBJ1-2	TRBD1
CASSLLGKYNEQFF	TGTGCCAGCAGTTTATTGGGTAAATACAATGAGCAGTTCTTC	-	TRBV27	TRBJ2-1	-
CATSRDGGTGELFF	TGTGCCACCAGCAGAGATGGGGGTACCGGGGAGCTGTTTTTT	-	TRBV15	TRBJ2-2	-